The clone carrying this T cell receptor (beta chain) appeared a single time. Study processing details: Quantification of nucleated cells was approximated via reference gene primer amplification. The table came from immunoSEQ multiplex PCR; TCRdb's copy has only in-frame clones and leaves some out. That table supplies the V and J calls and clone size; D and trimming were determined from the DNA. Among around 250,000 clones listed, approximately 80% were seen once. This specimen comes from a study of blood T cell repertoires in COVID-19. Study at large: COVID-19 samples collected from the United States, Italy and Spain covered acute and convalescent phases. T cells, B-cell-depleted T cells, or PBMCs supplied cDNA or gDNA.

Per germline, CDR1 SGDLS and CDR2 YYNGEE. V trimming: 0 bases; J trimming: 2 bases; junction bases outside the gene matches: 7. The CDR3 runs 16 residues. V usage is TRBV9 and J usage is TRBJ1-2, with 7 nucleotides matching TRBD1. The source of this sequence is a woman younger than 30 with acute or convalescent COVID-19. Material for sequencing was peripheral blood. CDR3 nucleotides: TGTGCCAGCAGCGTAGCTCCAGGGACAGAGAACTATGGCTACACCTTC. It encodes CASSVAPGTENYGYTF.